A single sample is the source of the 29 T cell receptor beta chains below, sequenced in a study of tumor-infiltrating lymphocytes in primary liver carcinoma. RNA and DNA were co-extracted from about 19-30 mg of unsorted bulk tissue. Production of TCR beta cDNA used roughly 500 ng total RNA together with a constant-region primer. Researchers made the TCR beta libraries by running three nested multiplex PCR rounds with slightly modified ARM-PCR. TRBV1-TRBV30 forward primers paired with a C-beta reverse primer drove the first two PCR rounds, 10 cycles each. One entry per CDR3 protein, called by TCRdb with MiXCR from the multiplex PCR reads. The sample shows 75,000 to 80,000 distinct CDR3 sequences, approximately 62% of them seen only once. The sequenced material came from tumor-adjacent normal liver tissue. Every receptor here comes from a man in his forties with primary liver carcinoma and hepatitis B virus infection.

Worth noting for this clonotype: Lacking the conserved final phenylalanine or tryptophan, this CDR3 likely reflects a read error. V gene TRBV6-5 combines with J gene TRBJ1-1; 9 bases fit TRBD1. The V gene's germline CDR1 is MNHEY and CDR2 SVGAGI. The CDR3 covers 13 residues. The DNA for the CDR3 is TGTGCAAGCAGTAGGACAGGGGAAACAGAAGCTTTCATT. It translates to CASSRTGETEAFI.

Only one count was recorded for this clonotype. A junction boundary mismatches the germline segment, possibly from a read error. In DNA form, the CDR3 reads TGCATCGTTGAGCCTAGCGGGAGTACGGAGACCCAGTACTTC. Its protein is CIVEPSGSTETQYF. The chain recombines TRBV29-1 with TRBJ2-5, with 10 bases that match TRBD2. The CDR3 sequence is 14 residues long. The germline gives CDR1 SQVTM, CDR2 ANQGSEA.

The chain combines TRBV29-1 with TRBJ2-7; 7 nucleotides agree with TRBD2. Germline values: CDR1 SQVTM, CDR2 ANQGSEA. This CDR3 is built from 12 residues. J gave up 10 bases and V 5 bases, and 11 bases lay outside the gene matches. This CDR3 is CSVRTGGSEQYF. The CDR3 DNA reads as TGCAGCGTTAGGACGGGAGGTTCAGAACAGTACTTC.

Points on this clonotype: The junction and the germline gene differ at one end; a read error may be behind it. The CDR3, as DNA: TGCGCCAGCAGCTTGGGACATAACAGAGATACGCAATATTTT. This encodes CASSLGHNRDTQYF. The gene calls are TRBV5-1 and TRBJ2-3; no clear D gene. The length of the CDR3 is 14 residues. Germline V gene sequence: CDR1 SGHRS, CDR2 YFSETQ.

This clonotype was observed once. The genes are TRBV6-1 and TRBJ2-1, with TRBD2 matching 7 bases. The V gene end was trimmed by 3 bases and the J gene end by 0 bases; junction bases not matched to a gene: 5. Looked up from germline, CDR1 is MNHNS and CDR2 is SASEGT. This CDR3 is built from 16 residues. CDR3 sequence: CASSETGGSSYNEQFF. The CDR3 DNA is TGTGCCAGCAGTGAGACCGGCGGGAGCTCCTACAATGAGCAGTTCTTC.

There are a few counts of this clonotype. Likely a read error: the CDR3 ends without its conserved phenylalanine or tryptophan. The chain has TRBV6-1 and TRBJ2-5; D call uncertain. The V end was cut by 1 base, the J end by 4 bases, with 10 bases between. The CDR3 is made up of 14 amino acids. Germline V gene lookup returns CDR1 MNHNS and CDR2 SASEGT. CDR3 sequence reads: CASSEGTAVETQYL. The CDR3 DNA is TGTGCCAGCAGTGAAGGGACGGCCGTAGAGACCCAGTACTTA.

The rearrangement uses TRBV4-2 and TRBJ2-2, with D maybe TRBD2 (5 bases). Trimming left V 6 bases short and J 10 bases short, with 30 bases between. The CDR3 loop spans 18 amino acids. Germline V CDR1 and CDR2: LGHNA, YNFKEQ. CDR3 DNA sequence: TGTGCCAGCAGTCTGCAGGCAGGCGATATTACCGCCGGGGAGGAGCTGTTTTTT. Encoded protein: CASSLQAGDITAGEELFF.

This clonotype was observed at least ten times. The chain couples TRBV5-4 to TRBJ2-3, with 9 bases identical to TRBD1. This CDR3 is built from 15 residues. The ends lost 4 bases at V and 4 bases at J; junction bases unmatched: 7. Germline CDR1 and CDR2: SGHNT and YYREEE (reference sequence). CDR3 nucleotides: TGTGCCAGCAGCCAACTGGGGACAGGGTCAGATACGCAGTATTTT. It is translated as CASSQLGTGSDTQYF.

The V and J genes are TRBV29-1 and TRBJ2-5, with D maybe TRBD1 (5 bases). The CDR3 totals 14 residues. The V gene lost 6 bases and the J gene lost 2 bases, with 16 bases spanning the gap. Germline CDR1 SQVTM, CDR2 ANQGSEA. The CDR3 sequence: CSVTDPDTQETQYF. In nucleotides, the CDR3 is TGCAGCGTGACGGACCCGGACACACAAGAGACCCAGTACTTC.

This clonotype was seen at least ten times. V gene TRBV4-3 combines with J gene TRBJ2-7; D is unclear. The CDR3 is 14 amino acids. Germline V CDR1 and CDR2: LGHNA, YSLEER. V shed 0 bases and J shed 4 bases, with 10 bases lying between them. The CDR3 sequence is CASSQEVLTYEQYF. DNA of the CDR3: TGCGCCAGCAGCCAAGAAGTCCTTACTTACGAGCAGTACTTC.

Concerning this clonotype itself: A read error may be the cause here, since a much bigger clone is one base away. This chain connects TRBV5-1 to TRBJ2-5; no definite D call. Germline lookup yields CDR1 SGHRS and CDR2 YFSETQ. The CDR3 length is 16 residues. The CDR3 sequence is CASNLSASLLGETQYF. The CDR3 region has the DNA TGCGCCAGCAACTTGTCGGCAAGTTTGTTGGGAGAGACCCAGTACTTC.

The chain links TRBV11-2 to TRBJ2-7; no clear D. The CDR3 extends over 14 amino acids. With 2 bases removed from V and 2 bases from J, the gap between germline ends came to 10 bases. CDR1 and CDR2 from the germline V gene are SGHAT and FQNNGV. The CDR3 DNA is TGTGCCAGCAGCTTAACTGACATCGCCTACGAGCAGTACTTC. The encoded protein is CASSLTDIAYEQYF. Filled out from reference TRBV11-2 and TRBJ2-7, the complete variable domain reads EAGVAQSPRYKIIEKRQSVAFWCNPISGHATLYWYQQILGQGPKLLIQFQNNGVVDDSQLPKDRFSAERLKGVDSTLKIQPAKLEDSAVYLCASSLTDIAYEQYFGPGTRLTVT.

This clonotype was seen more than once but under ten times. One end of the junction does not line up with germline, which may come from a read error. V and J are TRBV5-4 and TRBJ2-5; 7 nucleotides agree with TRBD1. The CDR3 has 14 amino acids. Germline V gene lookup returns CDR1 SGHNT and CDR2 YYREEE (reference sequence). In DNA, the CDR3 is TGTGCCAGCAGCTTGGTAGGGGGCGGTGAGATCCAGTACTTC. Its protein product is CASSLVGGGEIQYF. The full variable domain, its missing parts supplied by reference TRBV5-4 and TRBJ2-5, is ETGVTQSPTHLIKTRGQQVTLRCSSQSGHNTVSWYQQALGQGPQFIFQYYREEENGRGNFPPRFSGLQFPNYSSELNVNALELDDSALYLCASSLVGGGEIQYFGPGTRLLVL.

As for this clonotype: A read error is likely, as this CDR3 ends without the conserved phenylalanine or tryptophan. The J gene is TRBJ2-3, the V gene TRBV6-1; 7 bases map to TRBD2. Germline values: CDR1 MNHNS, CDR2 SASEGT. The CDR3 covers 15 residues. V was pared by 8 bases and J by 0 bases, with 8 bases of the junction left unmatched. For the CDR3, the DNA is TGTGCCAGCTTAACGACTAGCTGGAGCACAGATACGCAGTATCTT. It translates to CASLTTSWSTDTQYL.

This clonotype was counted a few times. This sequence joins TRBV6-6 and TRBJ2-7, with 7 bases lining up with TRBD2. The length of the CDR3 is 15 residues. Germline V CDR1 and CDR2: MNHNY, SVGAGI (reference sequence). CDR3 in DNA: TGTGCCAGCAGTCACGACACCTACGGGGACTACGAACAGTACGTC. It specifies CASSHDTYGDYEQYV.

This clonotype was found a few times. The chain joins TRBV4-1 to TRBJ1-5; no firm D call. Trimming stripped 0 bases from V and 6 bases from J, with 6 bases between. This CDR3 region has 13 residues. CDR1 is MGHRA and CDR2 is YSYEKL in the germline V gene. The CDR3 here is CASSQDLSQPQHF. CDR3 bases: TGCGCCAGCAGCCAAGATCTTAGTCAGCCCCAGCATTTT.

This clonotype has ten or more counts. The chain recombines TRBV29-1 with TRBJ2-3; 8 bases agree with TRBD1. The CDR3 spans 14 residues. V shed 7 bases, J shed 0 bases, and the junction held 6 bases outside the gene matches. Germline CDR1 reads SQVTM; CDR2 reads ANQGSEA. The CDR3 DNA sequence: TGCAGCGCCGGAGGGACAGGTAGCACAGATACGCAGTATTTT. The encoded protein is CSAGGTGSTDTQYF.

Comment on this clonotype: In this CDR3 the conserved last residue, phenylalanine or tryptophan, is missing, so a read error is likely. The V gene is TRBV4-1, the J gene TRBJ2-7, with TRBD1 as a possible D gene (5 bases). Germline V gene lookup returns CDR1 MGHRA and CDR2 YSYEKL. The CDR3 is made up of 14 amino acids. The CDR3 DNA reads TGCGCCAGCAGTCAAGCTTTCAGGGCTTACGAGCAGTACTGC. This gives the protein CASSQAFRAYEQYC.

As to this clonotype: The conserved closing phenylalanine or tryptophan is absent in this CDR3, likely reflecting a read error. CDR3: CTSSTGDNQPQHL. As DNA, the CDR3 is TGCACCAGCAGTACAGGGGACAATCAGCCCCAGCATCTT. The chain has TRBV5-1 and TRBJ1-5; 7 bases are a match to TRBD1. CDR1 SGHRS and CDR2 YFSETQ come from the germline V gene. The length of the CDR3 is 13 residues.

A word on this clonotype: The DNA is left out, because the CDR3 cannot be placed on it with certainty; the CDR3 is given as TCRdb lists it. The chain combines TRBV11-2 with TRBJ2-6; the D call of TRBD1 is as the table states it, not checked on the DNA. Germline CDR1 and CDR2: SGHAT and FQNNGV. The CDR3 is made up of 20 amino acids, end residues included. The CDR3 sequence is CARSSALGQEFGTGANVMTF.

To note about this clonotype: As the CDR3 is not closed by the conserved phenylalanine or tryptophan, this likely results from a read error. The genes are TRBV6-2 or TRBV6-3 and TRBJ2-5; D is uncertain. Germline V gene sequence: CDR1 MNHEY, CDR2 SVGEGT. This CDR3 spans 10 amino acids. The chain's CDR3 is CANSEETQYL. CDR3 bases: TGTGCCAACAGTGAAGAGACCCAGTACCTC.

About this clonotype itself: A much larger clone is a single base away; this may be a read error. This chain uses TRBV29-1 with TRBJ2-2; D is tentatively TRBD1 or TRBD2 (5 bases each). CDR3 length: 12 residues. Germline V CDR1 and CDR2: SQVTM, ANQGSEA. In DNA, the CDR3 is TGCAACGTTGGGCAGGACACCGGGGAGCTGCTTTTT. Translation gives CNVGQDTGELLF.

The rearrangement uses TRBV19 and TRBJ2-3; TRBD1 might be the D (5 bases). The V end was cut by 3 bases, the J end by 4 bases, with 14 bases between. Per the germline V gene, CDR1 is LNHDA and CDR2 is SQIVND (reference sequence). The CDR3 loop spans 15 amino acids. CDR3 protein: CASSIAGIDPDTQYF. For the CDR3, the DNA is TGTGCCAGTAGTATCGCAGGGATCGATCCAGATACGCAGTATTTT.

Here the CDR3 reads CSAGIGWGMNTEAFF. CDR3 nucleotide sequence: TGCAGCGCCGGTATAGGGTGGGGGATGAACACTGAAGCTTTCTTT. The V gene is TRBV29-1, the J gene TRBJ1-1, with D perhaps matching TRBD1 (5 bases). V lost 7 bases and J lost 0, with 18 bases in between. Germline loops: CDR1 SQVTM, CDR2 ANQGSEA. This CDR3 is 15 amino acids long.

The rearrangement uses TRBV12-3 or TRBV12-4 and TRBJ2-5, with D perhaps being TRBD1 or TRBD2 (5 bases each). The CDR3 is 14 amino acids. V was pared by 6 bases and J by 4 bases, with 15 bases between. The CDR3 protein is CASRLGHEGETQYF. The CDR3, as DNA: TGTGCCAGCAGACTAGGACACGAAGGAGAGACCCAGTACTTC.

This clonotype appeared many times. The V gene is TRBV7-8, the J gene TRBJ1-1; D is perhaps TRBD1 (6 bases). The V and J ends lost 8 bases and 4 bases respectively, with 17 bases between them. CDR1 and CDR2 (germline): SGHVS, FQNEAQ. This CDR3 has 14 amino acids. The CDR3 DNA reads TGTGCCAGCGGGGGGGCTAGGGAGAGCACTGAAGCTTTCTTT. Its translation: CASGGARESTEAFF.

This clonotype was recorded many times. The V gene is TRBV6-2 or TRBV6-3, the J gene TRBJ2-1; D is possibly TRBD2 (6 bases). This CDR3 is built from 11 residues. V was cut by 4 bases and J by 8 bases, with 6 bases left in between. Per the germline V gene, CDR1 is MNHEY and CDR2 is SVGEGT. The CDR3 nucleotides are TGTGCCAGCAGTTGGAGGGATGAGCAGTTCTTC. Protein: CASSWRDEQFF.

A note on this clonotype: An end of the junction differs from the germline gene, which may be a read error. The genes are TRBV6-2 or TRBV6-3 and TRBJ2-7; TRBD2 aligns across 14 bases. Germline V gene sequence: CDR1 MNHEY, CDR2 SVGEGT. This CDR3 is built from 18 residues. The CDR3 loop is CASRYSLTSGRDVYEQYF. CDR3 nucleotide sequence: TGTGCCAGCAGATACTCGCTGACTAGCGGGAGGGATGTCTACGAGCAGTATTTC.

The sample holds a few counts of this clonotype. V and J are TRBV9 and TRBJ2-3; D gene uncertain. The CDR3 has 16 residues. Between the trimmed V and J ends, which lost 0 bases and 6 bases, there was a span of 17 bases. Germline CDR1 is SGDLS and CDR2 is YYNGEE. This CDR3 reads CASSVEGASNTDTQYF. The CDR3 DNA sequence: TGTGCCAGCAGCGTAGAGGGTGCCTCTAACACGGATACGCAGTATTTT.